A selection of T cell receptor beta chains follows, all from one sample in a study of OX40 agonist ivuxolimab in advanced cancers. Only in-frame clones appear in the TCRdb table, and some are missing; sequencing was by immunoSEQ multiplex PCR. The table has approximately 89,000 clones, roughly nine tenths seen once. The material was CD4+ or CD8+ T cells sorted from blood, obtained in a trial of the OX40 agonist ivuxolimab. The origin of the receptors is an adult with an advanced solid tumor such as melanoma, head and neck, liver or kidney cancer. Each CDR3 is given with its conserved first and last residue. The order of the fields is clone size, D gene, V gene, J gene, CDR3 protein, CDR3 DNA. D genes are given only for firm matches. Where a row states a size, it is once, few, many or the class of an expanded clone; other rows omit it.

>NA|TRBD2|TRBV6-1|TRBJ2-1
CASRQRGSYNEQFF
TGTGCCAGCAGACAGCGGGGGTCCTACAATGAGCAGTTCTTC
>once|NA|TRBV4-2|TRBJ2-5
CASSLSGPQETQYF
TGTGCCAGCAGTCTTAGTGGGCCACAAGAGACCCAGTACTTC
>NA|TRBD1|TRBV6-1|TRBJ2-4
CASSESGQGDIQYF
TGTGCCAGCAGTGAGTCGGGACAGGGGGACATTCAGTACTTC
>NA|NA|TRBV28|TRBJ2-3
CASSLNSPDTQYF
TGTGCCAGCAGTTTAAACTCCCCAGATACGCAGTATTTT
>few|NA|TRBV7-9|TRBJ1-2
CASRGAEGGDYGYTF
TGTGCCAGCAGGGGAGCAGAGGGGGGAGACTATGGCTACACCTTC
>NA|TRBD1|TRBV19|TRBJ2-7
CASRARGNSYEQYF
TGTGCCAGTAGAGCCAGGGGGAATTCCTACGAGCAGTACTTC
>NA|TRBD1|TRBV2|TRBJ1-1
CASSPRDSTEAFF
TGTGCCAGCAGTCCCCGGGACAGCACTGAAGCTTTCTTT
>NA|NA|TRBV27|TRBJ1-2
CASSFNGGGQLYGYTF
TGTGCCAGCAGTTTTAACGGCGGGGGGCAGTTATATGGCTACACCTTC
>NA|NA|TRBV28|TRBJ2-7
CASSLPLTSTYEQYF
TGTGCCAGCAGCCTCCCCTTGACATCCACCTACGAGCAGTACTTC
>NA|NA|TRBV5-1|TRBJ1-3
CASSLAASGASGNTIYF
TGCGCCAGCAGCTTGGCCGCCTCGGGGGCCTCTGGAAACACCATATATTTT
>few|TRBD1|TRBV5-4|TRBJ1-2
CASSLGQGVSNYGYTF
TGTGCCAGCAGCTTGGGACAGGGGGTATCTAACTATGGCTACACCTTC
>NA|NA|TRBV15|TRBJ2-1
CATSGGGGDNEQFF
TGTGCCACCAGCGGGGGAGGCGGAGACAATGAGCAGTTCTTC
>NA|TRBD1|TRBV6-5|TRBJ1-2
CASSYSLDRARGYTF
TGTGCCAGCAGTTACTCGTTGGACAGGGCTCGTGGCTACACCTTC
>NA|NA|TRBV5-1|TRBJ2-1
CATSSTGFYNEQFF
TGCGCCACCTCTTCCACAGGGTTCTACAATGAGCAGTTCTTC
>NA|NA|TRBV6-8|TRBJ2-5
CASSYSISETQYF
TGTGCCAGCAGTTACTCCATCTCGGAGACCCAGTACTTC
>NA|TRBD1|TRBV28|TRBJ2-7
CASRRTGTPYEQYF
TGTGCCAGCAGAAGGACAGGGACTCCCTACGAGCAGTACTTC
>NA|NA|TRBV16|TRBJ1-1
CASSQEGGTEAFF
TGTGCCAGCAGCCAGGAAGGGGGCACTGAAGCTTTCTTT
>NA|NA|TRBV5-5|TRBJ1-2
CASSPSGGNYGYTF
TGTGCCAGCAGCCCCTCTGGGGGCAACTATGGCTACACCTTC
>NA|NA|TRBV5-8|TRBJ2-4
CASSLETTRVEFF
TGTGCCAGCAGCTTGGAGACAACCCGAGTAGAGTTCTTC
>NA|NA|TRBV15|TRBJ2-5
CATSRGTGSETQYF
TGTGCCACCAGCAGAGGAACAGGGTCCGAGACCCAGTACTTC
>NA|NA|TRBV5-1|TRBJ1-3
CASSWIGAGTSGNTIYF
TGCGCCAGCAGCTGGATAGGGGCAGGGACCTCTGGAAACACCATATATTTT
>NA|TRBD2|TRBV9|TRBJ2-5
CASSGLGGGQETQYF
TGTGCCAGCAGCGGCCTTGGCGGGGGGCAAGAGACCCAGTACTTC
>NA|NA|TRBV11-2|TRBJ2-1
CASSLGDPIRLSSYNEQFF
TGTGCCAGCAGCTTAGGGGACCCAATCCGACTCAGCTCCTACAATGAGCAGTTCTTC
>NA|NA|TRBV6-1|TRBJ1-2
CASSEAAGLYGYTF
TGTGCCAGCAGTGAAGCGGCAGGCCTCTATGGCTACACCTTC
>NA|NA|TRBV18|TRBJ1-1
CASSPLWQEAFF
TGTGCCAGCTCACCCCTGTGGCAGGAAGCTTTCTTT
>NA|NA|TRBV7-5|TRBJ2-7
CVRPHCRGRQALLYEQYF
TGTGTCAGACCCCATTGCCGCGGACGACAGGCGTTACTCTACGAGCAGTACTTC
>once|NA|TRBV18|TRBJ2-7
CASSPGGQHEQYF
TGTGCCAGCTCACCAGGGGGACAACACGAGCAGTACTTC